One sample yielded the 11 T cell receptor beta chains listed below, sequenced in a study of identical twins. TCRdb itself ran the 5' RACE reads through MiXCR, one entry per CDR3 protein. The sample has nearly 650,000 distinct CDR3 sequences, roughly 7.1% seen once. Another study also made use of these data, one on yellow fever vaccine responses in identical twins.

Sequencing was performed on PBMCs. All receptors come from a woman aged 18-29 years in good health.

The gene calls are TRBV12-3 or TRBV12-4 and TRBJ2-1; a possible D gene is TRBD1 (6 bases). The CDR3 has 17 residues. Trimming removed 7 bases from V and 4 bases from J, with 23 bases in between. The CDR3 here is CASTPWATKGDYNEQFF. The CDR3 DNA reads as TGTGCCAGCACCCCTTGGGCCACCAAGGGGGATTACAATGAGCAGTTCTTC.

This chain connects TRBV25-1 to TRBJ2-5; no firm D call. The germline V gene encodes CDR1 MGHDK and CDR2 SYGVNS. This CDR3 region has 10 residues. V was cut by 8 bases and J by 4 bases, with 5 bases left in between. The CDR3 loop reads CASFRETQYF. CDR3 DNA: TGTGCCAGCTTCAGAGAGACCCAGTACTTC.

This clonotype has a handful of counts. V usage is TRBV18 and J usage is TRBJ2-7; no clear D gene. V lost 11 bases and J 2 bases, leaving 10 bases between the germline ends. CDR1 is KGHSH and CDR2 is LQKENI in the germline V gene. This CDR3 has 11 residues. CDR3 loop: CAFPSPYEQYV. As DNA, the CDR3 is TGTGCCTTTCCTTCCCCCTACGAGCAGTACGTC.

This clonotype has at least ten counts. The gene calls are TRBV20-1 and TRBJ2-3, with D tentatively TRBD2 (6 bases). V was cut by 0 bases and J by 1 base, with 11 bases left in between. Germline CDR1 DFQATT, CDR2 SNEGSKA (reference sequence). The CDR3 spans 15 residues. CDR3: CSAREGAGRTDTQYF. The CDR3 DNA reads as TGCAGTGCTAGAGAAGGAGCGGGCCGCACAGATACGCAGTATTTT.

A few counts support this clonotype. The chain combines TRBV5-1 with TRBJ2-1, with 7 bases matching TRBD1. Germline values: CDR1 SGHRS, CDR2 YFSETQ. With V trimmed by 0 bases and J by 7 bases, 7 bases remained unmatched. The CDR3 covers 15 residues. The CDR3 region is CASSLDWGTENEQFF. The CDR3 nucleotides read TGCGCCAGCAGCTTGGATTGGGGGACAGAAAATGAGCAGTTCTTC.

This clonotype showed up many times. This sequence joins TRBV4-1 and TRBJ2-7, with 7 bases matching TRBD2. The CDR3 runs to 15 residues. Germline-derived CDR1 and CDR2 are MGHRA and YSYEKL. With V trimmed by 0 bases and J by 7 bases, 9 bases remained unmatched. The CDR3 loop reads CASSQETGGFREQYF. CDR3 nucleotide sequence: TGCGCCAGCAGCCAAGAAACGGGAGGTTTTAGGGAGCAGTACTTC.

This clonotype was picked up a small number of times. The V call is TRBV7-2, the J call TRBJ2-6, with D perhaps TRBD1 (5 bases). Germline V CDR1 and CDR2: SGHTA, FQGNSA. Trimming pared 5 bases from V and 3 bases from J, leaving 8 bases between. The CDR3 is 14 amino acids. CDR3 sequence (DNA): TGTGCCAGCAGCAAAGGGGATGGGGCCAACGTCCTGACTTTC. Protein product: CASSKGDGANVLTF.

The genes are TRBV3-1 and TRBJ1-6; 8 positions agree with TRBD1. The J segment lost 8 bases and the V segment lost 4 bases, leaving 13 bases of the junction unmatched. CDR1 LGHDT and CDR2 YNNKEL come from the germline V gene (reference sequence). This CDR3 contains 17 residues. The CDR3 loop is CASSPQTGAGGYSPLHF. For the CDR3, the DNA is TGTGCCAGCAGCCCACAGACAGGGGCTGGTGGGTATTCACCCCTCCACTTT.

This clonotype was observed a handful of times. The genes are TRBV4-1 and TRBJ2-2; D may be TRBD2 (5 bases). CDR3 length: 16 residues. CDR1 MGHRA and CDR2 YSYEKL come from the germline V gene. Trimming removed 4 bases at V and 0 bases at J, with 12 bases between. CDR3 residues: CASSLPGLPNTGELFF. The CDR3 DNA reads TGCGCCAGCAGCCTCCCCGGACTGCCGAACACCGGGGAGCTGTTTTTT.

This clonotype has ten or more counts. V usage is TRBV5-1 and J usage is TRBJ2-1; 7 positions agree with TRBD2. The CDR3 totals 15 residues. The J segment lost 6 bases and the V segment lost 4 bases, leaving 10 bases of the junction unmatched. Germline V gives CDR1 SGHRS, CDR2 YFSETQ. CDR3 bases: TGCGCCAGCAGCCTTCCCGGGACTACGCTCAATGAGCAGTTCTTC. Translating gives CASSLPGTTLNEQFF. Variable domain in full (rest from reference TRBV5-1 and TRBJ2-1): KAGVTQTPRYLIKTRGQQVTLSCSPISGHRSVSWYQQTPGQGLQFLFEYFSETQRNKGNFPGRFSGRQFSNSRSEMNVSTLELGDSALYLCASSLPGTTLNEQFFGPGTRLTVL.

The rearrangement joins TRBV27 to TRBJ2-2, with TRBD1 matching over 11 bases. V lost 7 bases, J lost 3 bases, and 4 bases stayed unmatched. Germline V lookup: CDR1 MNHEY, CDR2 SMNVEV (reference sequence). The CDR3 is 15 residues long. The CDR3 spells CASTDRGRDTGELFF. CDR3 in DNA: TGTGCCAGCACGGACAGGGGGCGCGACACCGGGGAGCTGTTTTTT.